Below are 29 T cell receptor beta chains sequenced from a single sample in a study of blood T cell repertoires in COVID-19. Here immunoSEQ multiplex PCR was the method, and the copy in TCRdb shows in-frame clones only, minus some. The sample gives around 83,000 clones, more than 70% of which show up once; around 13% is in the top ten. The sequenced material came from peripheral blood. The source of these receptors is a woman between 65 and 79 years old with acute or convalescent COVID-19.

This chain's CDR3 is CASSLGQIASGDNEQFF. Written as DNA, the CDR3 is TGTGCCAGTAGTCTAGGACAGATCGCGTCGGGCGACAATGAGCAGTTCTTC. The chain uses TRBV19 and TRBJ2-1, with TRBD1 as a possible D gene (6 bases). The CDR3 has 17 residues. Germline assignment: CDR1 LNHDA and CDR2 SQIVND (reference sequence). The V gene lost 5 bases and the J gene lost 5 bases, with 22 bases spanning the gap.

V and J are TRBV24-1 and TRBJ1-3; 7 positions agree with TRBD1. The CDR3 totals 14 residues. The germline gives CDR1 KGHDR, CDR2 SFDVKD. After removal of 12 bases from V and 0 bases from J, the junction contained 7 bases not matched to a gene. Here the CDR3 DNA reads TGTGCCGTCGCAGGGGGACCCTCTGGAAACACCATATATTTT. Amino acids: CAVAGGPSGNTIYF.

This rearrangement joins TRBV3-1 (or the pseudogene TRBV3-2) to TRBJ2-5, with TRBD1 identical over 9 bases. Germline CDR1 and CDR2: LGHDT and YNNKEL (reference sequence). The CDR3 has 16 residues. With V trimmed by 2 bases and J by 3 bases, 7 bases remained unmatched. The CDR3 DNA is TGTGCCAGCAGCCAACCAACCGGGACAGGGAAAGAGACCCAGTACTTC. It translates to CASSQPTGTGKETQYF.

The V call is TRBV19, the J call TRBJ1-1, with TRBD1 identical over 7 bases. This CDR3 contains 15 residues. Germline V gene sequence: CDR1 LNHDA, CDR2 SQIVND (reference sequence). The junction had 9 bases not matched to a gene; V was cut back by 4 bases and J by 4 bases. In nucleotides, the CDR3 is TGTGCCAGTAGTACACACTACAGGGGAGCCACTGAAGCTTTCTTT. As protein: CASSTHYRGATEAFF.

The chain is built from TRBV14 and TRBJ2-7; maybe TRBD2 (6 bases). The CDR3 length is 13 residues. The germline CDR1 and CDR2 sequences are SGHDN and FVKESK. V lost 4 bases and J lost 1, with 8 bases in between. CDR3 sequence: CASSLSGSYEQYV. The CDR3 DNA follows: TGTGCCAGCAGCCTCAGCGGGTCCTACGAGCAGTACGTC.

As DNA, the CDR3 is TGCGCCAGCAGCCAAGGTTTACAGGTGAACACTGAAGCTTTCTTT. This encodes CASSQGLQVNTEAFF. J is TRBJ1-1 and V is TRBV4-3; D might be TRBD1 (5 bases). Per germline, CDR1 LGHNA and CDR2 YSLEER. V lost 1 base and J lost 0, with 9 bases in between. The CDR3 sequence is 15 residues long.

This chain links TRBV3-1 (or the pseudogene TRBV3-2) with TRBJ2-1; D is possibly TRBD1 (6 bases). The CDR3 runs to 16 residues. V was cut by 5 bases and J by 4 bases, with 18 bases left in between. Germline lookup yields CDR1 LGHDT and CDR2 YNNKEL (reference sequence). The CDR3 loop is CASSSQGKRFYNEQFF. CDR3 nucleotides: TGTGCCAGCAGCTCCCAGGGGAAGCGGTTTTACAATGAGCAGTTCTTC.

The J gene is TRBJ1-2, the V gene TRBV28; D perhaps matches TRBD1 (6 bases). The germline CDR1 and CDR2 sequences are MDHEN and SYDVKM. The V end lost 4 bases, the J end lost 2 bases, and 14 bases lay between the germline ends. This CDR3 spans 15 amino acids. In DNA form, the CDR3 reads TGTGCCAGCAGTTCCCCCCAGGGGCCCAACTATGGCTACACCTTC. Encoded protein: CASSSPQGPNYGYTF.

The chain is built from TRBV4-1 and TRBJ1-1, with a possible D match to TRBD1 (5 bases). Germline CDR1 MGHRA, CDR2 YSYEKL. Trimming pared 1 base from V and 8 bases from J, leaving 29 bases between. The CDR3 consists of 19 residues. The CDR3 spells CASSQGGLRQGPLGREAFF. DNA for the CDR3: TGCGCCAGCAGCCAAGGAGGTTTGAGGCAGGGCCCTTTAGGACGGGAAGCTTTCTTT.

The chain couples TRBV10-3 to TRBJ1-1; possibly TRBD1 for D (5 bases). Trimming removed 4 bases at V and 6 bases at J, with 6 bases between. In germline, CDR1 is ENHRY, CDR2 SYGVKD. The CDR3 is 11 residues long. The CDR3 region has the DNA TGTGCCATCAGTGGACAGTCTGAAGCTTTCTTT. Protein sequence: CAISGQSEAFF.

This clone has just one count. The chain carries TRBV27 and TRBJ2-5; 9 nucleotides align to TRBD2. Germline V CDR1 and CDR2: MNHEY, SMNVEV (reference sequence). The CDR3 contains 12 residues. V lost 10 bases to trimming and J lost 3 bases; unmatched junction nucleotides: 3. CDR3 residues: CATRGGEETQYF. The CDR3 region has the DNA TGTGCCACCCGCGGGGGGGAAGAGACCCAGTACTTC.

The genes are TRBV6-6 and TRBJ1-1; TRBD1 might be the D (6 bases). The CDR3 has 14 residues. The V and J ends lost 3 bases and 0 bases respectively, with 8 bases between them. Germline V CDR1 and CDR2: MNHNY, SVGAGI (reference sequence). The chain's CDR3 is CASSYQGLNTEAFF. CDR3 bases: TGTGCCAGCAGTTATCAGGGGCTGAACACTGAAGCTTTCTTT.

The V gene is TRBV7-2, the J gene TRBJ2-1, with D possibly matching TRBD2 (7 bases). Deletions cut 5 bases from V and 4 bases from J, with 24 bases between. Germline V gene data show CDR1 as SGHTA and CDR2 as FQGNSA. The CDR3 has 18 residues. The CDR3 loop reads CASSTRGGSVRVYNEQFF. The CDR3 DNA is TGTGCCAGCAGCACTAGGGGGGGGTCGGTGCGCGTATACAATGAGCAGTTCTTC.

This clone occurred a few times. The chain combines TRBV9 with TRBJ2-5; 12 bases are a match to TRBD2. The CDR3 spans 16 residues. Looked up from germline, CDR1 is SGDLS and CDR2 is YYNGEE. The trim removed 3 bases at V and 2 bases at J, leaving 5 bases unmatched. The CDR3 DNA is TGTGCCAGCAGCGACCCGGGACTAGCGGGTCAAGAGACCCAGTACTTC. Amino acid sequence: CASSDPGLAGQETQYF.

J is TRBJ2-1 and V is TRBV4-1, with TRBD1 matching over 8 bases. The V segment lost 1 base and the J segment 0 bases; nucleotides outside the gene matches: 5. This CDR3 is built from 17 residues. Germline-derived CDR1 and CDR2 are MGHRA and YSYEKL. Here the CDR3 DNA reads TGCGCCAGCAGCCAAGGGCAGGGGGCCAGCTCCTACAATGAGCAGTTCTTC. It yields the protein CASSQGQGASSYNEQFF.

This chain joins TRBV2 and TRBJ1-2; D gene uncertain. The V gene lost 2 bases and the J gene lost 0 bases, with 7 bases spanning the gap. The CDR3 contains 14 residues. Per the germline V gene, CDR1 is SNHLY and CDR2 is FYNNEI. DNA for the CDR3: TGTGCCAGCAGTGAACCTCCAGCTAACTATGGCTACACCTTC. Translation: CASSEPPANYGYTF.

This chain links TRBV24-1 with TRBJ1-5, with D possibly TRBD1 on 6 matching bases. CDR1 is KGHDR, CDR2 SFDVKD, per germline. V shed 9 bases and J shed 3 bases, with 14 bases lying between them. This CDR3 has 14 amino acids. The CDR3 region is CATATGISNQPQHF. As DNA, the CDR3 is TGTGCCACCGCGACAGGTATCTCCAATCAGCCCCAGCATTTT.

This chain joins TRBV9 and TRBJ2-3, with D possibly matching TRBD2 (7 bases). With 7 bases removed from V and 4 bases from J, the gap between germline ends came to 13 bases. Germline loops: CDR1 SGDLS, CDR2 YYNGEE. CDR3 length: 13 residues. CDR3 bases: TGTGCCAGCTCTGGGGGGGCAGCAGATACGCAGTATTTT. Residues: CASSGGAADTQYF.

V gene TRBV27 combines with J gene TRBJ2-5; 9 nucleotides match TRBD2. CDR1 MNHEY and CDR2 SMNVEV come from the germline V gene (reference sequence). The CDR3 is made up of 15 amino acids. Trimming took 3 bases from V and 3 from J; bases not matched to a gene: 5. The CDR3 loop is CASSLAGGPEETQYF. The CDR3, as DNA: TGTGCCAGCAGTTTGGCGGGGGGGCCTGAAGAGACCCAGTACTTC.

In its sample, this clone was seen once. CDR3 residues: CASSLVPGQGANYGYTF. The CDR3 DNA reads as TGCGCCAGCAGCTTGGTCCCCGGACAGGGGGCGAACTATGGCTACACCTTC. This chain connects TRBV5-1 to TRBJ1-2, with 11 bases identical to TRBD1. Trimming at V came to 0 bases and at J to 2 bases, leaving 6 bases not matched to a gene. The CDR3 totals 17 residues. The germline V gene has CDR1 SGHRS and CDR2 YFSETQ.

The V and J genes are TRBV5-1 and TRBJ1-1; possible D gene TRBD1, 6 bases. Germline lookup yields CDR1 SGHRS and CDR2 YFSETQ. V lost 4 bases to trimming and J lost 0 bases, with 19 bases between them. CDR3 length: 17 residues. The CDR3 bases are TGCGCCAGCAGCCGTGGACAGCTCCAAACCCTGAACACTGAAGCTTTCTTT. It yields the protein CASSRGQLQTLNTEAFF.

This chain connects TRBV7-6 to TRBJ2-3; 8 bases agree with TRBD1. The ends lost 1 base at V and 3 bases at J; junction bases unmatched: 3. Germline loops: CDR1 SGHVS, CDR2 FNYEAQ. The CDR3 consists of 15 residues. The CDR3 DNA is TGTGCCAGCAGCTTAGGGACAGGGTCAACAGATACGCAGTATTTT. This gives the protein CASSLGTGSTDTQYF. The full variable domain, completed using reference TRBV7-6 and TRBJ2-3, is GAGVSQSPRYKVTKRGQDVALRCDPISGHVSLYWYRQALGQGPEFLTYFNYEAQQDKSGLPNDRFSAERPEGSISTLTIQRTEQRDSAMYRCASSLGTGSTDTQYFGPGTRLTVL.

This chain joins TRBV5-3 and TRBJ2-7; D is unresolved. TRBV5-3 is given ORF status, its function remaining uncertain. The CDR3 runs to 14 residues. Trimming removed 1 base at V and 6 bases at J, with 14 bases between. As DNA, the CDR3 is TGTGCCAGAAGCTTGTGGTGCCGTCCTATCGAGCAGTACGTC. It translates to CARSLWCRPIEQYV.

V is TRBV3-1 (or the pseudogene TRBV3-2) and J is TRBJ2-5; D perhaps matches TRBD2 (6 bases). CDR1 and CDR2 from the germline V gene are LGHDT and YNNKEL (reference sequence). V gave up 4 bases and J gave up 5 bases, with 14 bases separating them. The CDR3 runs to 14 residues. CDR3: CASSPTRGRETQYF. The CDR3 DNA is TGTGCCAGCAGCCCGACTAGAGGGAGGGAGACCCAGTACTTC.

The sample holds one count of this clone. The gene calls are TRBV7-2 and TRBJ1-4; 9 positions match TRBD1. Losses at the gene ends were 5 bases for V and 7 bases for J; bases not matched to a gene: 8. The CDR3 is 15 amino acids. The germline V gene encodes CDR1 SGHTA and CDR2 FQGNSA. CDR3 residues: CASSVDRGTTEKLFF. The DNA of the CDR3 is TGTGCCAGCAGCGTAGACAGGGGGACGACTGAAAAACTGTTTTTT. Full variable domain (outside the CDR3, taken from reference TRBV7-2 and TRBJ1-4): GAGVSQSPSNKVTEKGKDVELRCDPISGHTALYWYRQSLGQGLEFLIYFQGNSAPDKSGLPSDRFSAERTGGSVSTLTIQRTQQEDSAVYLCASSVDRGTTEKLFFGSGTQLSVL.

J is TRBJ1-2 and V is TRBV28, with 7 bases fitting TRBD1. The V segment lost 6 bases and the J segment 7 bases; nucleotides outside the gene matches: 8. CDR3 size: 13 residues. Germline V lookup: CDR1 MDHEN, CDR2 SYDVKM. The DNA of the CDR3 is TGTGCCAGCAGGCCAGACAGGGCAGGTGGCTACACCTTC. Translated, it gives CASRPDRAGGYTF.

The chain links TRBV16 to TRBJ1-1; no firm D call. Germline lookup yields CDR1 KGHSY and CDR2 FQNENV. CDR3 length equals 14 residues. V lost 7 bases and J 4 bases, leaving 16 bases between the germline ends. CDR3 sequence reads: CASTLPGRLTEAFF. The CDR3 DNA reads TGTGCCAGCACCCTCCCGGGGAGGCTCACTGAAGCTTTCTTT.

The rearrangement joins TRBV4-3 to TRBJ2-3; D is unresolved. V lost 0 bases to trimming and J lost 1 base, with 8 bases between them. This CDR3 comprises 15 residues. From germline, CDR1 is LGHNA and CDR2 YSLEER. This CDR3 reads CASSQDLTGTDTQYF. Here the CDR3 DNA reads TGCGCCAGCAGCCAAGATCTTACGGGCACAGATACGCAGTATTTT.

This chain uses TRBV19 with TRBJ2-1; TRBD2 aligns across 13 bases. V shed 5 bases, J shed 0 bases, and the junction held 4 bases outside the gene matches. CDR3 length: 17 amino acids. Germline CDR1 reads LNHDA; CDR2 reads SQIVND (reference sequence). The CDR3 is CASSRLAGGSSYNEQFF. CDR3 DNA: TGTGCCAGTAGTCGACTAGCGGGAGGTAGCTCCTACAATGAGCAGTTCTTC.